This T cell receptor beta chain was sequenced in a study of T cell responses to AZD1222 COVID-19 vaccine (dated by TCRdb to about 2021). Context from the whole study: AZD1222 recipients given second doses at about 4 weeks or at about 12 weeks were pooled, since spike-specific TCR depth and breadth were not found to differ between the two schedules. A total of more than 230 trial participants underwent TCR sequencing, of whom about 210 received two doses of AZD1222 and around 25 received two doses of the MenACWY control vaccine. Trial participants were enrolled by age into subgroups of 18-55, 56-69 and 70-plus years, and roughly 150, 30 and 60 TCR-sequenced participants, respectively, were included in these subgroups.

About this clone itself: Which antigen it targets is not known. Per-base qualities were not stored, and no clone one base away is much larger.

The CDR3 regions of human TCRbeta chains were analyzed by immunosequencing. The authors' pipeline ran thus. Repertoire TCRs were checked for matches against a reference library of SARS-CoV-2-specific TCRs that had been generated using the MIRA antigen-specificity platform. Breadth meant the fraction of unique TCRs that were SARS-CoV-2-associated, whereas depth meant the fraction of total T cells that were SARS-CoV-2-associated. Using the MIRA data, every spike-specific TCR was mapped to the spike region that the TCR reacted to and assigned to either a CD4 or a CD8 class. Log10-transformed breadth and depth values were compared by one-way ANOVA with Sidak's multiple comparisons tests. In its TCRdb copy, this immuneACCESS table keeps in-frame sequences only and misses some clones. Where compared with another copy, unresolved V genes explain less than half of these, and the others have no known cause. That table gives V, J and clone size, and the DNA gave D and trimming. Within this sample are around 130,000 clones, with around 94% of them counted one time only. The ten largest clones capture under 7.5% of the sample.

Sample time point, as interpreted from the label and publication: baseline before first vaccination. Vaccinee samples were obtained from the UK trials COV001 and COV002, which included a single-blind randomized controlled phase 2/3 trial of AZD1222 (ChAdOx1 nCoV-19) in healthy adults. For TCRbeta chain sequencing, PBMC samples were collected from trial participants at day 0 and at day 28 after the second dose. The cysteine opens and the phenylalanine closes a CDR3 of 13 amino acids. Only the CDR3 region is kept as DNA, spanning 39 bases read in frame from base 1. For CDR1 and CDR2, the germline V gene (reference sequence) lists PRHDT and FYEKMQ. V and J are truncated by 3 bases and 8 bases respectively, leaving an intervening sequence of 13 bases. Study-level results and caveats: Because no samples from the day 14 peak response were available, repertoires could be characterized only after the peak T cell response. Conclusions about previously exposed vaccinees are limited, since just 5 or 6 AZD1222 recipients were seropositive for SARS-CoV-2 at baseline. The 56-69-year group was small, and its depth increase did not reach significance, likely because of low power. Participants were mostly white British and included more females than males, and it was suggested by the authors that clonal diversity may have been underestimated. The whole spike protein was spanned by vaccine-associated CD4 TCRs, and dominant responses were seen in regions 160-218 and 743-854. After two AZD1222 doses, both the breadth and the depth of spike-specific TCRs were significantly higher than at day 0 and than in MenACWY recipients. Nearly half of unique spike-specific TCRs reportedly recognized epitopes outside regions mutated in the B.1.351 and B.1.1.7 variants.

Rearrangement joined TRBV13 to TRBJ1-2; TRBD1 is perhaps the D gene, given 6 matching bases. The starting material was peripheral blood, obtained on day 0 of AZD1222 vaccination. The TCR originated in an adult in good health. The CDR3 is CASSLYRAGGYTF. The nucleotide sequence reads as follows: TGTGCCAGCAGCTTGTACAGGGCGGGAGGCTACACCTTC.